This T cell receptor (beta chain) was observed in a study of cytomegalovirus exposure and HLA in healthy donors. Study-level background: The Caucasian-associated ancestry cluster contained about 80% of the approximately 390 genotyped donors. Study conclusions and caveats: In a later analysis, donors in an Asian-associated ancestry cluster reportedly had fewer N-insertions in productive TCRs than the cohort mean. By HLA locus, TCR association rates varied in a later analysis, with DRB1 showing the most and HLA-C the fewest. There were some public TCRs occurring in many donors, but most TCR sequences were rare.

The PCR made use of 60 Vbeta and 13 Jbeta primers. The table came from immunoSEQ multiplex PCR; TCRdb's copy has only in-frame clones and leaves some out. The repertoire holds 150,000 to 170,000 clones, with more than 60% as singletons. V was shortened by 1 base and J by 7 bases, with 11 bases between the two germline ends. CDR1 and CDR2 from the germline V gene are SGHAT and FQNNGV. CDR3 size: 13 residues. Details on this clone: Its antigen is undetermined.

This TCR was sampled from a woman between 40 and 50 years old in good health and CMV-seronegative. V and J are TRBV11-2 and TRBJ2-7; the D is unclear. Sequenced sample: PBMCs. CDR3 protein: CASSLGVQREQYF. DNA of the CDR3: TGTGCCAGCAGCTTAGGTGTCCAGCGAGAGCAGTACTTC.